A single count supports the clone carrying this T cell receptor (beta chain). The antigen is unknown. Relative to the germline gene, one junction end is altered; a read error may explain this. Looked up from germline, CDR1 is LGHNA and CDR2 is YSLEER. This CDR3 comprises 12 residues. The entry originates in a study of breast tumors, draining lymph nodes, adjacent tissues. Study-wide results and limits: Tumor and nontumor repertoires were significantly more similar in luminal-like than in basal-like breast cancer. Tumor repertoires ranked between lymph nodes and nontumor tissue in diversity, with V and J gene preferences. Most tumor T cells seemingly derive from lymph node, then expand in tumor. Data only fit, rather than demonstrated, lymph node origin of most tumor T cells.

Breast cancer patients provided tissue from their axillary draining lymph nodes. MiXCR was run by TCRdb on the multiplex PCR reads, yielding one entry per CDR3 protein. The sample lists 150,000 to 200,000 distinct CDR3 sequences, around a third occurring once. The TCR sequence derives from a female donor with breast cancer. Some clones in this sample may be carry-over from other donors' samples. What was sequenced was axillary lymph node tissue. V is TRBV4-3 and J is TRBJ2-1; the D call may be TRBD1 or TRBD2 (5 bases each). The CDR3 DNA sequence: TGCGCCAGCAGTCAAGGGACGAATGAGCAGCTCTTC. This gives the protein CASSQGTNEQLF.